Given below is one T cell receptor beta chain in context. Its specificity is unknown. This sample was included in a study of Ad26.COV2.S vaccination and SARS-CoV-2 variants. The overall study: Administration of Ad26.COV2.S was intramuscular, either once or twice 56 days apart.

Produced via immunoSEQ multiplex PCR; TCRdb's table is partial and in-frame only. The table has some 640,000 clones, around 90% seen once; the top ten hold around 1.5%. Study outcomes and limitations: Relative to placebo recipients, vaccine recipients exhibited elevated spike-specific TCR breadth.

Treatment here: some 20 received Ad26.COV2.S at low or high dose, single or two shots; about five received placebo; per-sample allocation not given. Samples were taken on day 63 after the first vaccine or placebo injection. At a Boston site, the person donating was an adult of 18-55 years. Expression of Wuhan-strain SARS-CoV-2 spike came from the Ad26 vector that formed the vaccine. This sequence originates from a person between 18 and 59 years old who received the Ad26.COV2.S COVID-19 vaccine or a placebo. The material sequenced was peripheral blood, taken in a trial of Ad26.COV2.S vaccine versus placebo.

The CDR3 coding sequence is TGTGCTAGTGGTTTGGTACCAAACACTGAAGCTTTCTTT. Amino acids: CASGLVPNTEAFF. This rearrangement joins TRBV12-5 to TRBJ1-1; D is unclear. CDR1 and CDR2 (germline): LGHNT, FRNRAP. CDR3 length equals 13 residues. Deletions cut 0 bases from V and 2 bases from J, with 4 bases between.